Given below is one TCR beta chain in context. Its antigen is undetermined. The CDR3 is 16 residues long. Germline values: CDR1 SGHTA, CDR2 FQGNSA. The V and J ends lost 3 bases and 1 base respectively, with 14 bases between them. The data are from a study of beta chain features in type 1 diabetes. Whole-study findings and limits: When cDNA is sequenced, cells with high TCR expression could be over-represented.

Cells sorted by CD45RO/CCR7/CD25/CD127/CD95/CD27 comprised CD4+ naive, central memory, regulatory and stem cell-like memory cells. Since all of the isolated RNA was reverse transcribed, expressed TCRB transcripts were what got sequenced. Generated by immunoSEQ multiplex PCR, the TCRdb table keeps only in-frame clones and is missing some. The data contain around 250,000 clones, roughly two thirds of them singletons. This TCR came from a young man in good health. The sample taken for sequencing was naive CD4+ T cells from blood. The rearrangement uses TRBV7-2 and TRBJ2-3; D remains ambiguous. CDR3 in amino acids: CASSLYTTGRTDTQYF. CDR3 sequence (DNA): TGTGCCAGCAGCTTGTACACGACTGGGCGCACAGATACGCAGTATTTT.